The 4 T cell receptor beta chains reported below all come from one sample, sequenced in a study of CD8+ T cells in alopecia areata. cDNA prepared by RNA extraction and subsequent reverse transcription served as the template for sequencing. Clones were read by immunoSEQ multiplex PCR, and TCRdb kept only the in-frame ones, dropping some. The sample records 150,000 or so clones, approximately 45% being singletons. The source material was CD4+ T cells sorted from blood. The receptors originated from a human donor with alopecia areata.

The chain is built from TRBV7-2 and TRBJ2-3; 12 positions agree with TRBD2. The CDR3 contains 15 residues. The germline CDR1 and CDR2 sequences are SGHTA and FQGNSA. V gave up 5 bases and J gave up 3 bases; unmatched junction bases: 3. CDR3 amino acids: CASSRTSGRTDTQYF. The CDR3 nucleotides are TGTGCCAGCAGCCGAACTAGCGGGAGGACAGATACGCAGTATTTT.

This sequence joins TRBV7-3 and TRBJ2-1, with TRBD1 matching 8 bases. With V trimmed by 5 bases and J by 5 bases, 11 bases remained unmatched. Germline V lookup: CDR1 SGHTA, CDR2 FQGTGA. The CDR3 consists of 16 residues. The CDR3 nucleotides are TGTGCCAGCAGCCCGCGGAGGACAGGGCAAGACAATGAGCAGTTCTTC. This translates into CASSPRRTGQDNEQFF.

This clone has only a few counts. The chain employs TRBV29-1 and TRBJ2-3, with 9 bases aligning to TRBD1. The length of the CDR3 is 13 residues. The germline gives CDR1 SQVTM, CDR2 ANQGSEA. J lost 4 bases, V lost 6 bases, and 5 bases had no gene match. The CDR3 loop is CSVETGGADTQYF. DNA of the CDR3: TGCAGCGTGGAAACAGGGGGCGCAGATACGCAGTATTTT.

In its sample, this clone was seen a few times. V usage is TRBV29-1 and J usage is TRBJ2-2; TRBD1 or TRBD2 may be the D gene (6 bases each). Germline loops: CDR1 SQVTM, CDR2 ANQGSEA. The CDR3 covers 19 residues. V dropped 7 bases and J dropped 1 base, with 28 bases sitting between them. CDR3 nucleotide sequence: TGCAGCGCATCCTTTACAGGGTACGCCGCGGGATGGAACACCGGGGAGCTGTTTTTT. Translation: CSASFTGYAAGWNTGELFF.